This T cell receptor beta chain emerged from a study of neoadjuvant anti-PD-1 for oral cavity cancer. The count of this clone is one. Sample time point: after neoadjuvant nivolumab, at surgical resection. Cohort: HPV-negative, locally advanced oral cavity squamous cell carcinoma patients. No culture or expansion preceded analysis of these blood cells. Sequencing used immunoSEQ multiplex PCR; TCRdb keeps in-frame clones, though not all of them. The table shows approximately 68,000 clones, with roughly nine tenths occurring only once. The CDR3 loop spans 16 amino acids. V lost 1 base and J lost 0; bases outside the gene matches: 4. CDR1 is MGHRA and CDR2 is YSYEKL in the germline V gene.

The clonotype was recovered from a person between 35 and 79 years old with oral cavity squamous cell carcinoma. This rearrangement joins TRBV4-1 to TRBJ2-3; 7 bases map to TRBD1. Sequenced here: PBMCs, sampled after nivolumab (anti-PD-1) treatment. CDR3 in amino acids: CASSQVRDSSTDTQYF. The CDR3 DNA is TGCGCCAGCAGCCAAGTAAGGGACAGTAGCACAGATACGCAGTATTTT.